This T cell receptor beta chain was documented in a study of blood T cell repertoires in COVID-19. Across the study: T cells, B-cell-depleted T cells, or PBMCs supplied cDNA or gDNA.

Residents of 24 US areas, aged about 18 to 95 years, made up the participants. Germline values: CDR1 DFQATT, CDR2 SNEGSKA (reference sequence). The CDR3 covers 16 residues. With V trimmed by 3 bases and J by 4 bases, 7 bases remained unmatched. Data came from immunoSEQ multiplex PCR; TCRdb stores just in-frame clones and leaves some out. The profile shows under 250,000 clones, about 82% of them singletons. The chain is built from TRBV20-1 and TRBJ2-1, with 12 bases that match TRBD2. The TCR was taken from a woman in her 50s with acute COVID-19. The sequencing input was PBMCs or T cells enriched from blood (not recorded which). The CDR3 bases are TGCAGTGCTAGTCTACTAGCGGGGGGATGGTACAATGAGCAGTTCTTC. Protein product: CSASLLAGGWYNEQFF.